This T cell receptor (beta chain) was identified in a study of cytomegalovirus exposure and HLA in healthy donors. Whole-study context: Earlier, about 179 million T cells were analyzed, and some 120 million unique TCR beta sequences were found among them. An early release of data contained 75 million to 90 million unique TCRs, which came from HLA-typed donors. Study outcomes and limitations: As was reported, the HLA-A and HLA-B alleles of most subjects were accurately predicted from TCR beta sequences.

Germline V CDR1 and CDR2: SGHVS, FQNEAQ. The CDR3 covers 15 residues. V lost 2 bases, J lost 0 bases, and 8 bases lay in between. 60 Vbeta and 13 Jbeta primers were used in PCR. The method was immunoSEQ multiplex PCR; TCRdb's version includes in-frame clones alone and lacks a portion of them. The sample has approximately 93,000 clones; over 60% are singletons. The table lists this clone with a count of one. The antigen remains undetermined. This TCR was sampled from a male donor in good health and CMV-seropositive. This chain joins TRBV7-8 and TRBJ1-5; D unresolved. Specimen: PBMCs. CDR3 DNA: TGTGCCAGCAGCTTAATTGTCGGTAGCAATCAGCCCCAGCATTTT. Translation gives CASSLIVGSNQPQHF. Drawing the rest from reference TRBV7-8 and TRBJ1-5, the complete variable domain is GAGVSQSPRYKVAKRGQDVALRCDPISGHVSLFWYQQALGQGPEFLTYFQNEAQLDKSGLPSDRFFAERPEGSVSTLKIQRTQQEDSAVYLCASSLIVGSNQPQHFGDGTRLSIL.